The next 17 T cell receptor beta chains were all read from a single sample in a study of PD-1 blockade in mismatch repair-deficient tumors. Using immunoSEQ multiplex PCR, the repertoire was profiled, and TCRdb retains in-frame clones only, with some absent. Altogether under 150,000 clones are present, more than 85% being singletons, with the ten largest covering 13%. The input for sequencing was peripheral blood, taken 44 weeks after starting pembrolizumab. These receptors came from an adult with mismatch repair-deficient cancer.

The chain recombines TRBV23-1 with TRBJ2-7, with D uncertain. TRBV23-1 is an open reading frame whose function is uncertain. The CDR3 runs 13 residues. Trimming took 6 bases from V and 1 from J, leaving 10 bases between them. Here the CDR3 DNA reads TGCGCCAGCAGGTACTCGGCGTCCTACGAGCAGTACTTC. The encoded protein is CASRYSASYEQYF.

In this sample, this clone turned up once. The gene calls are TRBV5-4 and TRBJ2-2; TRBD1 aligns across 8 bases. There are 13 residues in the CDR3. Germline lookup yields CDR1 SGHNT and CDR2 YYREEE (reference sequence). Losses at the gene ends were 4 bases for V and 7 bases for J; bases not matched to a gene: 3. The CDR3 DNA is TGTGCCAGCAGCCGGACAGGGATCGGGGAGCTGTTTTTT. Its translation is CASSRTGIGELFF.

This chain links TRBV27 with TRBJ2-7; D gene ambiguous. V was clipped by 2 bases and J by 2 bases, with 10 bases between them. The CDR3 loop spans 14 amino acids. The germline gives CDR1 MNHEY, CDR2 SMNVEV (reference sequence). CDR3 loop: CASSLGFVPYEQYF. The CDR3 DNA reads as TGTGCCAGCAGTTTAGGCTTCGTTCCCTACGAGCAGTACTTC.

The chain is built from TRBV19 and TRBJ2-7; D not certain. The CDR3 sequence is 14 residues long. Germline loops: CDR1 LNHDA, CDR2 SQIVND (reference sequence). Trimming removed 3 bases from V and 0 bases from J, with 9 bases in between. The CDR3 DNA reads as TGTGCCAGTAGTATTAGCACCAGCTCCTACGAGCAGTACTTC. Translating it yields CASSISTSSYEQYF.

V and J are TRBV7-2 and TRBJ2-3; D might be TRBD1 or TRBD2, each matching 6 bases. V lost 3 bases, J lost 4 bases, and 11 bases lay in between. CDR3 length: 14 residues. Germline values: CDR1 SGHTA, CDR2 FQGNSA. The CDR3 sequence is CASSFHGGPDTQYF. The CDR3 DNA sequence: TGTGCCAGCAGCTTCCACGGGGGCCCAGATACGCAGTATTTT.

The DNA for the CDR3 is TGTGCCAGCAGCCAAGGACAGGGCCCTTCCTACGAGCAGTACTTC. It encodes CASSQGQGPSYEQYF. The V and J genes are TRBV27 and TRBJ2-7, with TRBD1 matching 8 bases. J lost 1 base, V lost 6 bases, and 8 bases had no gene match. Germline V gene lookup returns CDR1 MNHEY and CDR2 SMNVEV (reference sequence). The CDR3 contains 15 residues.

V is TRBV29-1 and J is TRBJ2-7, with TRBD2 matching over 10 bases. V was pared by 3 bases and J by 0 bases, with 5 bases of the junction left unmatched. The CDR3 contains 15 residues. CDR1 SQVTM and CDR2 ANQGSEA come from the germline V gene. The chain's CDR3 is CSVELAGASSYEQYF. The CDR3 DNA sequence: TGCAGCGTTGAGCTAGCGGGGGCTAGCTCCTACGAGCAGTACTTC.

This clone was counted a few times. This sequence joins TRBV19 and TRBJ2-4; TRBD2 matches 8 bases. This CDR3 is built from 15 residues. Germline V gene data show CDR1 as LNHDA and CDR2 as SQIVND (reference sequence). Trimming cost V 7 bases and J 6 bases; bases outside gene matches: 11. This CDR3 reads CASTPAAGALNIQYF. The CDR3 coding sequence is TGTGCCAGTACTCCGGCAGCGGGAGCTTTAAACATTCAGTACTTC.

The chain links TRBV6-1 to TRBJ2-7; TRBD2 agrees at 10 bases. The V gene's germline CDR1 is MNHNS and CDR2 SASEGT. V lost 1 base, J lost 2 bases, and 2 bases stayed unmatched. The CDR3 is made up of 15 amino acids. CDR3 in amino acids: CASSEGTSGTYEQYF. The CDR3 coding sequence is TGTGCCAGCAGTGAAGGGACTAGCGGAACCTACGAGCAGTACTTC.

V is TRBV4-3 and J is TRBJ2-1; 8 bases fit TRBD2. The CDR3 covers 18 residues. V was clipped by 4 bases and J by 6 bases; unmatched bases: 17. The germline CDR1 and CDR2 sequences are LGHNA and YSLEER. The CDR3 loop reads CASSRAKIREGRGNEQFF. For the CDR3, the DNA is TGCGCCAGCAGCCGGGCGAAGATCCGGGAGGGCCGAGGCAATGAGCAGTTCTTC.

The chain employs TRBV5-6 and TRBJ2-7, with D perhaps TRBD1 (5 bases). This CDR3 region has 14 residues. CDR1 and CDR2 from the germline V gene are SGHDT and YYEEEE. V shed 3 bases and J shed 2 bases, with 12 bases lying between them. DNA for the CDR3: TGTGCCAGCAGCTCAGCATTCAGGGCCTACGAGCAGTACTTC. Its protein product is CASSSAFRAYEQYF.

This chain uses TRBV7-8 with TRBJ2-5, with TRBD2 as a possible D gene (6 bases). From germline, CDR1 is SGHVS and CDR2 FQNEAQ. CDR3 length equals 18 residues. The V end was cut by 0 bases, the J end by 2 bases, with 19 bases between. The chain's CDR3 is CASSLASVGTGVQETQYF. CDR3 nucleotides: TGTGCCAGCAGCTTAGCTTCCGTAGGTACGGGAGTTCAAGAGACCCAGTACTTC.

In the case of this clone: Because it lacks the conserved phenylalanine or tryptophan at the end, this CDR3 is likely a read error. Because the CDR3's place on the DNA is in doubt, the DNA is left out and the CDR3 is given as listed by TCRdb. V is TRBV30 and J is TRBJ2-7; the tabulated D call, TRBD2, remains unverified against the DNA. Germline loops: CDR1 GTSNPN, CDR2 SVGIG (reference sequence). The length of the CDR3 is 12 amino acids, counting both ends. The CDR3 reads CAWIKQARGRVL.

The sample holds a few counts of this clone. The rearrangement uses TRBV4-3 and TRBJ2-7; TRBD2 is a possible D gene (5 bases). There are 14 residues in the CDR3. CDR1 and CDR2 (germline): LGHNA, YSLEER. Trimming took off 1 base at V and 5 bases at J, with 12 bases between the two ends. In DNA form, the CDR3 reads TGCGCCAGCAGCCAAGGGGGAGTGGGCGACGAGCAGTACTTC. Translating gives CASSQGGVGDEQYF.

This chain joins TRBV15 and TRBJ1-2; D not resolved. V was cut by 0 bases and J by 2 bases, with 13 bases left in between. Looked up from germline, CDR1 is LNHNV and CDR2 is YYDKDF (reference sequence). The CDR3 contains 16 residues. CDR3 nucleotide sequence: TGTGCCACCAGCAGAGACCCGGGAAGAGTGAACTATGGCTACACCTTC. This gives the protein CATSRDPGRVNYGYTF.

This clone was seen only once. The chain carries TRBV18 and TRBJ2-7, with 8 bases aligning to TRBD1. The length of the CDR3 is 15 residues. Germline V gene sequence: CDR1 KGHSH, CDR2 LQKENI. V was clipped by 2 bases and J by 2 bases; unmatched bases: 5. CDR3 amino acids: CASSPTGTGAYEQYF. The DNA of the CDR3 is TGTGCCAGCTCACCAACCGGGACAGGTGCCTACGAGCAGTACTTC.

J is TRBJ2-7 and V is TRBV2; D gene unclear. V gave up 4 bases and J gave up 3 bases, with 10 bases separating them. Germline CDR1 and CDR2: SNHLY and FYNNEI. This CDR3 has 13 amino acids. This CDR3 is CASSGVGRYEQYF. The DNA for the CDR3 is TGTGCCAGCAGTGGAGTTGGTCGCTACGAGCAGTACTTC.